One sample yielded the 18 T cell receptor beta chains listed below, sequenced in a study of graft-versus-host responses after intestinal transplantation. No antigen has been identified for these receptors. Profiled with immunoSEQ multiplex PCR; TCRdb holds only in-frame clones, not every one. The sample has roughly 90,000 clones; about 88% are singletons. Material: unstimulated CD4+ T cells sorted from spleen or lymph node cells, obtained before transplant. The receptor source for this set is a human donor who was the organ donor for an intestinal transplant.

This chain joins TRBV5-4 and TRBJ1-2, with D tentatively TRBD1 (6 bases). The V end lost 7 bases, the J end lost 7 bases, and 20 bases lay between the germline ends. Germline lookup yields CDR1 SGHNT and CDR2 YYREEE (reference sequence). This CDR3 comprises 14 residues. CDR3 sequence reads: CASRPYRRGRGYTF. Here the CDR3 DNA reads TGTGCCAGCCGCCCATACAGGCGGGGGCGTGGCTACACCTTC.

The chain recombines TRBV18 with TRBJ2-1, with TRBD2 identical over 7 bases. CDR1 is KGHSH and CDR2 is LQKENI in the germline V gene. The V and J ends lost 4 bases and 7 bases, in that order; junction bases with no gene match: 10. CDR3 length: 15 residues. The CDR3 sequence: CASSHERDFLNEQFF. Written as DNA, the CDR3 is TGTGCCAGCTCACATGAGCGGGATTTCTTAAATGAGCAGTTCTTC.

The sample holds a few counts of this clone. The chain employs TRBV11-2 and TRBJ1-2; 7 nucleotides align to TRBD1. V was clipped by 4 bases and J by 2 bases; unmatched bases: 4. CDR3 length equals 14 residues. Germline CDR1 reads SGHAT; CDR2 reads FQNNGV. CDR3 loop: CASSSRQGNYGYTF. The DNA of the CDR3 is TGTGCCAGCAGCTCTAGACAGGGAAACTATGGCTACACCTTC. The whole variable domain, filled in from reference TRBV11-2 and TRBJ1-2, reads EAGVAQSPRYKIIEKRQSVAFWCNPISGHATLYWYQQILGQGPKLLIQFQNNGVVDDSQLPKDRFSAERLKGVDSTLKIQPAKLEDSAVYLCASSSRQGNYGYTFGSGTRLTVV.

J is TRBJ2-2 and V is TRBV5-1, with 13 bases identical to TRBD2. The CDR3 has 15 amino acids. Germline CDR1 and CDR2: SGHRS and YFSETQ. With V trimmed by 4 bases and J by 7 bases, 4 bases remained unmatched. For the CDR3, the DNA is TGCGCCAGCAGCCCTGGACTAGCGGGAGTCGGGGAGCTGTTTTTT. It codes for CASSPGLAGVGELFF.

The rearrangement links TRBV7-2 to TRBJ2-1; D may be TRBD1 (5 bases). V was pared by 6 bases and J by 12 bases, with 18 bases between. CDR1 and CDR2 from the germline V gene are SGHTA and FQGNSA. The CDR3 loop spans 13 amino acids. DNA of the CDR3: TGTGCCAGCAGATTTGATGATAGGGGAAGGCAGTTCTTC. Protein sequence: CASRFDDRGRQFF.

This clone was found a few times. The chain is built from TRBV6-5 and TRBJ2-3, with TRBD2 matching over 8 bases. Germline CDR1 reads MNHEY; CDR2 reads SVGAGI. This CDR3 is built from 12 residues. Unmatched junction bases numbered 9, after V lost 8 bases and J lost 11 bases. The CDR3 protein is CASGGLGERQYF. CDR3 nucleotide sequence: TGTGCCAGCGGGGGACTAGGCGAGAGGCAGTATTTT.

This chain connects TRBV5-1 to TRBJ2-1; the match to TRBD1 covers 10 bases. The V gene end was trimmed by 0 bases and the J gene end by 4 bases; junction bases not matched to a gene: 1. Germline CDR1 is SGHRS and CDR2 is YFSETQ. CDR3 length: 15 residues. The CDR3 bases are TGCGCCAGCAGCTTGGCGGGACAGGGGTACAATGAGCAGTTCTTC. It yields the protein CASSLAGQGYNEQFF.

The sample holds one count of this clone. The V and J genes are TRBV30 and TRBJ1-3, with 7 bases fitting TRBD1. Germline trimming cut 4 bases from V and 3 bases from J; bases unmatched to any gene: 6. From germline, CDR1 is GTSNPN and CDR2 SVGIG (reference sequence). The CDR3 runs to 14 residues. The CDR3: CAWTGTAGGNTIYF. The CDR3 nucleotides read TGTGCCTGGACCGGGACAGCGGGTGGAAACACCATATATTTT.

The CDR3 DNA reads as TGCGCCAGCAGCCCGACACCTGGGCAGATCGGGGTCTCTGAGCAGTTCTTC. Protein product: CASSPTPGQIGVSEQFF. This chain links TRBV4-1 with TRBJ2-1; possibly TRBD2 for D (5 bases). Looked up from germline, CDR1 is MGHRA and CDR2 is YSYEKL. Deletions cut 4 bases from V and 9 bases from J, with 25 bases between. There are 17 residues in the CDR3.

The V call is TRBV19, the J call TRBJ2-3; D is uncertain. V lost 3 bases, J lost 7 bases, and 14 bases lay in between. In germline, CDR1 is LNHDA, CDR2 SQIVND (reference sequence). This CDR3 has 14 residues. The CDR3 DNA reads TGTGCCAGTAGTATTGACTCCGCCTTAAATACGCAGTATTTT. Residues: CASSIDSALNTQYF.

DNA of the CDR3: TGTGCCAGCTCACAAGGGGGAACAGAAAAACTGTTTTTT. Protein sequence: CASSQGGTEKLFF. This sequence joins TRBV18 and TRBJ1-4, with a weak D call TRBD1 (6 bases). V was clipped by 4 bases and J by 8 bases, with 11 bases between them. The germline CDR1 and CDR2 sequences are KGHSH and LQKENI. The CDR3 sequence is 13 residues long.

This clone was counted a single time. The CDR3, as DNA: TGTGCCAGCAGCCCCTCTAGCGGGAGGGGTGAGCAGTTCTTC. As protein: CASSPSSGRGEQFF. The gene calls are TRBV7-3 and TRBJ2-1; TRBD2 matches 12 bases. J was trimmed by 9 bases and V by 5 bases; bases with no gene match: 5. Germline CDR1 reads SGHTA; CDR2 reads FQGTGA. The CDR3 loop spans 14 amino acids. The variable domain in full, with the rest retrieved from reference TRBV7-3 and TRBJ2-1, is GAGVSQTPSNKVTEKGKYVELRCDPISGHTALYWYRQSLGQGPEFLIYFQGTGAADDSGLPNDRFFAVRPEGSVSTLKIQRTERGDSAVYLCASSPSSGRGEQFFGPGTRLTVL.

The chain uses TRBV28 and TRBJ2-6, with D possibly matching TRBD2 (6 bases). The CDR3 spans 17 residues. Trimming shortened V by 2 bases and J by 8 bases, and 19 bases separated the two germline ends. CDR1 and CDR2 (germline): MDHEN, SYDVKM. The DNA of the CDR3 is TGTGCCAGCAGTTTACCCGCCTGGGGGACTCCGTCCAACGTCCTGACTTTC. It is translated as CASSLPAWGTPSNVLTF.

The J gene is TRBJ2-2, the V gene TRBV18, with D perhaps TRBD1 (7 bases). CDR3 length equals 16 residues. Germline lookup yields CDR1 KGHSH and CDR2 LQKENI. V dropped 3 bases and J dropped 0 bases, with 11 bases sitting between them. The CDR3 loop reads CASSPQGGANTGELFF. In nucleotides, the CDR3 is TGTGCCAGCTCACCTCAGGGGGGAGCGAACACCGGGGAGCTGTTTTTT.

This clone was recorded only once. The chain recombines TRBV7-3 with TRBJ2-1; 12 bases are a match to TRBD2. V lost 5 bases, J lost 9 bases, and 11 bases stayed unmatched. CDR1 SGHTA and CDR2 FQGTGA come from the germline V gene. The CDR3 is made up of 16 amino acids. The DNA for the CDR3 is TGTGCCAGCAGCCCCCTAGCGGGAGGGCCTCGAGGTGAGCAGTTCTTC. Translating it yields CASSPLAGGPRGEQFF.

Comments on this clone: At one end the junction does not follow the germline gene, possibly because of a read error. Other DNA sequences from this sample encode an identical CDR3 as well. The V call is TRBV20-1, the J call TRBJ2-3; D gene ambiguous. This CDR3 is 11 amino acids long. Germline V lookup: CDR1 DFQATT, CDR2 SNEGSKA (reference sequence). The DNA of the CDR3 is TGCAGTGCTCGTCCGGTCGATACGCAATATTTT. This encodes CSARPVDTQYF.

This chain links TRBV28 with TRBJ2-2; D may be TRBD2 (6 bases). The V and J ends lost 6 bases and 2 bases respectively, with 19 bases between them. CDR1 MDHEN and CDR2 SYDVKM come from the germline V gene. CDR3 size: 17 residues. For the CDR3, the DNA is TGTGCCAGCAGCTTCCGGGGGTGGAGAAGAAACACCGGGGAGCTGTTTTTT. Protein product: CASSFRGWRRNTGELFF.

The chain recombines TRBV27 with TRBJ2-1, with 9 positions matching TRBD2. V was clipped by 8 bases and J by 9 bases; unmatched bases: 14. Looked up from germline, CDR1 is MNHEY and CDR2 is SMNVEV (reference sequence). This CDR3 contains 15 residues. The CDR3 DNA follows: TGTGCCAGCTTCCGGGGGGGCGGGAGGGCCGGTGAGCAGTTCTTC. It encodes CASFRGGGRAGEQFF.